The rows below give T cell receptor beta chains drawn from one sample of a study of cytomegalovirus exposure and HLA in healthy donors. Here immunoSEQ multiplex PCR was the method, and the copy in TCRdb shows in-frame clones only, minus some. Here the sample spans 150,000 to 200,000 clones, 80% to 85% being singletons. The sample was PBMCs. The receptors were gathered from a woman between 18 and 29 years old in good health and CMV-seropositive. Both conserved end residues are part of each CDR3. The D gene is left open where the match is weak. The size of a clone is reported for some rows only, either as once, few or many, or as a class for expanded clones.

j_gene	abundance	d_gene	v_gene	CDR3aa	CDR3nt
TRBJ2-5	once	TRBD2	TRBV2	CASSDIVLAGATETQYF	TGTGCCAGCAGTGATATCGTCCTAGCGGGGGCAACAGAGACCCAGTACTTC
TRBJ2-1	.	TRBD1	TRBV6-5	CASRRGTGAVKQFF	TGTGCCAGCCGAAGGGGGACAGGGGCGGTTAAGCAGTTCTTC
TRBJ1-3	.	TRBD1	TRBV19	CASTPGGLTRNTIYF	TGTGCCAGTACCCCAGGGGGTTTGACGCGGAACACCATATATTTT
TRBJ1-5	once	.	TRBV4-3	CASSQDRRDHQPQHF	TGCGCCAGCAGCCAAGATAGACGGGATCATCAGCCCCAGCATTTT
TRBJ2-5	.	.	TRBV5-1	CASSGEDPKTQYF	TGCGCCAGCAGCGGGGAGGATCCCAAGACCCAGTACTTC
TRBJ1-2	.	TRBD1	TRBV5-4	CASSRATGGGGGYTF	TGTGCCAGCAGCCGTGCTACAGGGGGCGGAGGGGGCTACACCTTC
TRBJ2-1	.	TRBD1	TRBV5-1	CASSLADREGSEQFF	TGCGCCAGCAGCTTGGCGGACAGGGAAGGGAGTGAGCAGTTCTTC
TRBJ1-1	.	.	TRBV7-6	CASSLEPPGLVSEAFF	TGTGCCAGCAGCTTAGAGCCGCCCGGTTTGGTTTCTGAAGCTTTCTTT
TRBJ2-7	.	TRBD1	TRBV6-6	CASSPQGQSGYEQYF	TGTGCCAGCAGTCCACAGGGGCAATCTGGCTACGAGCAGTACTTC
TRBJ2-3	.	.	TRBV7-9	CASSPSVADTQYF	TGTGCCAGCAGCCCCTCTGTCGCAGATACGCAGTATTTT
TRBJ1-2	.	.	TRBV4-3	CASSQREVSNYGYTF	TGCGCCAGCAGCCAACGGGAAGTCTCTAACTATGGCTACACCTTC
TRBJ2-1	.	.	TRBV4-2	CASSQGDLGNEQFF	TGTGCCAGCAGCCAAGGGGACTTAGGGAATGAGCAGTTCTTC
TRBJ2-1	.	.	TRBV6-1	CASSEALSMDGHRSFF	TGTGCCAGCAGTGAAGCGCTATCAATGGATGGACATCGGTCGTTCTTC
TRBJ2-7	.	TRBD2	TRBV5-1	CASSASGGYEQYF	TGCGCCAGCAGCGCAAGCGGGGGGTACGAGCAGTACTTC
TRBJ1-1	.	TRBD1	TRBV6-5	CASRLGQAEAFF	TGTGCCAGCAGATTGGGACAGGCTGAAGCTTTCTTT
TRBJ2-5	.	TRBD2	TRBV6-5	CASSGTSGGQETQYF	TGTGCCAGCAGTGGGACTAGCGGGGGCCAAGAGACCCAGTACTTC
TRBJ2-5	.	TRBD1	TRBV12-5	CASASTGIFPGETQYF	TGTGCTAGTGCTTCGACAGGGATCTTTCCCGGAGAGACCCAGTACTTC
TRBJ2-2	.	TRBD1	TRBV6-5	CASRRDRVGTGELFF	TGTGCCAGCAGGCGGGACAGGGTCGGGACCGGGGAGCTGTTTTTT
TRBJ2-1	.	.	TRBV9	CASSGREQFF	TGTGCCAGCAGCGGCAGGGAGCAGTTCTTC
TRBJ1-1	few	.	TRBV7-9	CASSRGSVQAFF	TGTGCCAGCAGCCGAGGTAGCGTGCAAGCTTTCTTT
TRBJ2-2	.	TRBD1	TRBV15	CAITMGQGVPGELFF	TGTGCCATTACTATGGGACAGGGTGTGCCCGGGGAGCTGTTTTTT
TRBJ1-5	.	.	TRBV11-2	CASSLDGQDYQPQHF	TGTGCCAGCAGCTTAGATGGGCAGGACTATCAGCCCCAGCATTTT
TRBJ1-1	.	.	TRBV19	CATQGDGGTEAFF	TGTGCCACACAGGGAGATGGGGGCACTGAAGCTTTCTTT
TRBJ1-1	.	.	TRBV7-9	CASSLAPVNTEAFF	TGTGCCAGCAGCTTAGCGCCAGTGAACACTGAAGCTTTCTTT
TRBJ1-1	.	.	TRBV7-2	CASSLVGGVNTEAFF	TGTGCCAGCAGCTTAGTTGGGGGGGTAAACACTGAAGCTTTCTTT
TRBJ2-1	.	TRBD1	TRBV6-1	CASSGGTGVSYNEQFF	TGTGCCAGCAGTGGGGGGACAGGGGTTTCCTACAATGAGCAGTTCTTC
TRBJ1-1	.	.	TRBV9	CASSVDIGGSAFF	TGTGCCAGCAGCGTAGATATCGGAGGATCAGCTTTCTTT
TRBJ2-1	.	.	TRBV27	CASKVSPATRQDEQFF	TGTGCCAGCAAAGTCAGCCCTGCGACCCGACAGGATGAGCAGTTCTTC
TRBJ2-5	.	TRBD1	TRBV11-2	CASSPGQGTMETQYF	TGTGCCAGCAGCCCGGGACAGGGGACGATGGAGACCCAGTACTTC
TRBJ2-7	few	.	TRBV6-5	CASRDSRAYYEQYF	TGTGCCAGCAGGGATTCCAGGGCATACTACGAGCAGTACTTC
TRBJ1-2	.	TRBD1	TRBV7-2	CASSLGQGARGYTF	TGTGCCAGCAGCTTAGGACAGGGGGCGCGAGGCTACACCTTC
TRBJ1-3	.	.	TRBV10-3	CATPSIGSGNTIYF	TGTGCCACCCCCTCCATCGGGTCTGGAAACACCATATATTTT
TRBJ1-1	.	.	TRBV2	CASSDSRALNTEAFF	TGTGCCAGCAGTGATTCCAGGGCCTTGAACACTGAAGCTTTCTTT
TRBJ2-1	once	.	TRBV5-1	CASSLEGQTEYNEQFF	TGCGCCAGCAGCTTAGAAGGCCAAACAGAATACAATGAGCAGTTCTTC
TRBJ1-1	.	TRBD1	TRBV28	CASKMGQTNTEAFF	TGTGCCAGCAAGATGGGACAGACGAACACTGAAGCTTTCTTT
TRBJ1-1	.	.	TRBV27	CASSTLRGGAEAFF	TGTGCCAGCAGTACTCTACGGGGGGGGGCTGAAGCTTTCTTT
TRBJ2-7	.	TRBD2	TRBV5-4	CASSFRRIAGGDEQYF	TGTGCCAGCAGCTTCCGAAGGATAGCGGGGGGTGACGAGCAGTACTTC
TRBJ2-7	.	.	TRBV2	CASSATASYEQYF	TGTGCCAGCAGTGCGACAGCCTCCTACGAGCAGTACTTC
TRBJ2-2	.	TRBD1	TRBV7-9	CASSHPRTGYTGELFF	TGTGCCAGCAGCCATCCCAGGACAGGTTACACCGGGGAGCTGTTTTTT
TRBJ1-2	.	.	TRBV19	CATANRRTNYGYTF	TGTGCCACCGCCAATCGGAGGACTAACTATGGCTACACCTTC
TRBJ1-2	.	.	TRBV7-8	CASSLDVGDTQPYGYGYTF	TGTGCCAGCAGCTTAGACGTTGGGGACACTCAACCCTATGGGTATGGCTACACCTTC
TRBJ2-7	.	TRBD2	TRBV5-8	CASSPGGGEQYF	TGTGCCAGCAGCCCGGGAGGCGGCGAGCAGTACTTC
TRBJ2-1	.	TRBD1	TRBV7-4	CASSPGDRGKSYNEQFF	TGTGCCAGCAGCCCCGGGGACAGGGGAAAATCCTACAATGAGCAGTTCTTC
TRBJ1-1	once	.	TRBV5-6	CASSYGVTEAFF	TGTGCCAGCAGCTACGGGGTCACTGAAGCTTTCTTT
TRBJ2-1	.	.	TRBV5-1	CASSVTGTAYNEQFF	TGCGCCAGCAGCGTCACCGGGACTGCCTACAATGAGCAGTTCTTC